These T cell receptor beta chains were read from a single sample in a study of blood T cell repertoires in COVID-19. Clones were sequenced by immunoSEQ multiplex PCR, and TCRdb holds only the in-frame ones, with some missing. The top ten clones hold 0.75% to 0.85% of a sample with 430,000 or so clones, around 90% of them seen once. Sequencing used peripheral blood. The receptors originated from a man aged 18-30 years with COVID-19, enrolled during active disease. CDR3s leave out the opening cysteine and the closing phenylalanine or tryptophan.

j_gene | v_gene | CDR3aa
TRBJ2-7 | TRBV6-5 | ASRTGYNEQY
TRBJ2-3 | TRBV7-6 | ASSWTSGSTDTQY
TRBJ2-7 | TRBV5-6 | ASSLTGRVFYEQY
TRBJ2-1 | TRBV15 | ATSRARRGLNEQF
TRBJ1-2 | TRBV7-3 | ASSFERQGPNYGYT
TRBJ2-5 | TRBV6-5 | ASSQGQGIETQY
TRBJ1-1 | TRBV2 | ATQGQGGPEAF
TRBJ2-1 | TRBV19 | ASSRGGDLSRSEQF
TRBJ1-2 | TRBV12-3/TRBV12-4 | ASSQGQGYGYT
TRBJ2-3 | TRBV5-6 | ASSLEASARGTQY
TRBJ2-5 | TRBV5-1 | ASRLRTGAQETQY
TRBJ1-5 | TRBV30 | AWSGDRYNQPQH
TRBJ1-1 | TRBV29-1 | SVERRLGDTEAF
TRBJ1-2 | TRBV6-6 | ASSLDSLYGYT
TRBJ1-4 | TRBV19 | ATQRGRQEKLF
TRBJ2-7 | TRBV5-1 | ASSSQGSAYEQY
TRBJ1-2 | TRBV12-3/TRBV12-4 | ASSLQGAYGYT
TRBJ1-2 | TRBV2 | ASSTGISDGYT
TRBJ2-1 | TRBV5-1 | ASSLTLAGGYNEQF
TRBJ2-7 | TRBV11-2 | ASSPVAWGAYEQY
TRBJ1-2 | TRBV12-3/TRBV12-4 | ASTVDRNYGYT
TRBJ1-2 | TRBV7-9 | ASSLAGVNYGYT
TRBJ2-3 | TRBV6-5 | ASREAGTDTQY
TRBJ1-5 | TRBV7-6 | ASSLDYNQPQH
TRBJ2-7 | TRBV6-5 | ASSYPGLAGYEQY
TRBJ2-7 | TRBV5-1 | ASSLTDGGKFYEQY
TRBJ2-1 | TRBV24-1 | ATSWGGHEQF
TRBJ2-5 | TRBV3-1/TRBV3-2 | ASRRGTGRETQY
TRBJ2-3 | TRBV18 | ASSQPGLAGDTQY
TRBJ2-5 | TRBV18 | ASSSNLAGEETQY
TRBJ2-5 | TRBV11-2 | ASRPTLTETQY
TRBJ2-7 | TRBV27 | ASSLTGDEQY
TRBJ2-3 | TRBV5-8 | ASSILVSADTQY
TRBJ2-2 | TRBV25-1 | ASSLPGQGDTGELF
TRBJ1-3 | TRBV9 | ASSEYPDSGNTIY
TRBJ2-1 | TRBV6-1 | ASSEPGLPQF
TRBJ1-2 | TRBV9 | ASSVPGGGYT
TRBJ2-3 | TRBV6-2/TRBV6-3 | ASSYTPRPLESTDTQY
TRBJ2-6 | TRBV19 | ASKEGTAGANVLT
TRBJ2-1 | TRBV30 | AWEKTSGSRNEQF
TRBJ2-5 | TRBV25-1 | ASSGGPPDRRWIETQY
TRBJ2-5 | TRBV7-8 | ASSFTYQETQY
TRBJ2-4 | TRBV12-3/TRBV12-4 | ATTRGAGNIQY
TRBJ2-1 | TRBV6-5 | ASSRTSGPEQF
TRBJ2-5 | TRBV5-3 | ARSLSGGETQY
TRBJ2-2 | TRBV11-1 | ASSYRARAGTGELF
TRBJ2-5 | TRBV6-5 | ASNLADGWKTQY
TRBJ1-1 | TRBV6-5 | ASSYSGGTEAF
TRBJ2-1 | TRBV2 | ASSADRDNEQF
TRBJ1-4 | TRBV6-2/TRBV6-3 | ASSYEGAFDEKLF
TRBJ1-1 | TRBV19 | ASSPTDRGANTEAF